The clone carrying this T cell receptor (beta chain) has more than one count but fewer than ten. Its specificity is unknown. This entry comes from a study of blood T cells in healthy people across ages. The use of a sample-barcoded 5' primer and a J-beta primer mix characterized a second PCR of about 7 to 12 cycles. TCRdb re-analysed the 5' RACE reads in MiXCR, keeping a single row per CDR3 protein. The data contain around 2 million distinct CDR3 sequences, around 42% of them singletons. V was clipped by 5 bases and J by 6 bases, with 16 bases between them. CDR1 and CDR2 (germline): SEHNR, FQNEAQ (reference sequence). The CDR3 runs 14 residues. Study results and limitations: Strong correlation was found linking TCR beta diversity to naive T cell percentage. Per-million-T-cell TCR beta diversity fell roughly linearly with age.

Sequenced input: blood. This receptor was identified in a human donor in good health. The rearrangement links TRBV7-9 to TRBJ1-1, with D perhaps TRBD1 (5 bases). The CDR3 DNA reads TGTGCCAGCAGCCTCCAGGGCTTTGAGGCTGAAGCTTTCTTT. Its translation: CASSLQGFEAEAFF.